Listed below are T cell receptor beta chains from one sample, sequenced in a study of CD8 T cells in Susac syndrome. One entry per CDR3 protein, called by TCRdb with MiXCR from the immunoSEQ multiplex PCR reads. Here the sample spans fewer than 60,000 distinct CDR3 sequences, roughly 94% being singletons. Sequencing used CD8+ T cells from PBMCs. Receptor source: a human donor with Susac syndrome. The CDR3 runs from the conserved cysteine through the conserved F or W. The D gene is left open where the match is weak. The size field is filled for only some rows; it gives once, few, many or a size class.

v_gene	j_gene	abundance	d_gene	CDR3nt	CDR3aa
TRBV25-1	TRBJ2-3	-	-	TGTGCCAGCAGTGTATTGTCCGGCGCAGATACGCAGTATTTT	CASSVLSGADTQYF
TRBV2	TRBJ1-3	-	-	TGTGCCAGCAGTGATAGGTCCTCTGGAAACACCATATATTTT	CASSDRSSGNTIYF
TRBV4-3	TRBJ2-3	-	TRBD1	TGCGCCAGCAGCCAAGTCTGGGCCGCGACAGGGGACACAGATACGCAGTATTTT	CASSQVWAATGDTDTQYF
TRBV20-1	TRBJ2-2	-	TRBD2	TGCAGTGTTATGACTAGCGGGGGAGGCGGGGAGCTGTTTTTT	CSVMTSGGGGELFF
TRBV11-3	TRBJ1-2	few	-	TGTGCCAGCAGCTTACGGTGGGACGAAACCTATGGCTACACCTTC	CASSLRWDETYGYTF
TRBV4-2	TRBJ2-7	-	-	TGTGCCAGCAGCCAGGAACAGTGGCAGGGGTACTACGAGCAGTACTTC	CASSQEQWQGYYEQYF
TRBV28	TRBJ1-4	-	TRBD1	TGTGCCAGCAGTCCCCCGACAGGGAAGCAGCTGTTTTTT	CASSPPTGKQLFF
TRBV6-1	TRBJ1-5	-	-	TGTGCCAGCAGTGAACAGGGCGGGACCACTAGCAATCAGCCCCAGCATTTT	CASSEQGGTTSNQPQHF
TRBV19	TRBJ1-2	-	TRBD1	TGTGCCAGTAGTATTTGGCAGGGGGATGGCTACACCTTC	CASSIWQGDGYTF
TRBV4-3	TRBJ1-2	-	-	TGCGCCAGCAGCCAAGCCAGGGTGCAGGGGAGCCCGGGCTACACCTTC	CASSQARVQGSPGYTF
TRBV7-9	TRBJ1-5	-	-	TGTGCCAGCAGCCTTATAGAGGGTCCGGGGGTACGCAATCAGCCCCAGCATTTT	CASSLIEGPGVRNQPQHF
TRBV11-2	TRBJ2-2	-	-	TGTGCCAGCAGCCGTCCTAGTGGATCGCTACACCAGGCCGGGGAGCTGTTTTTT	CASSRPSGSLHQAGELFF
TRBV28	TRBJ2-5	-	TRBD1	TGTGCCAGCAGTTCGGGACAGGGCCTACAAGAGACCCAGTACTTC	CASSSGQGLQETQYF
TRBV13	TRBJ2-7	-	-	TGTGCCAGCAGCCCACCGGGGGGCCCCGAGCAGTACTTC	CASSPPGGPEQYF
TRBV7-2	TRBJ2-7	once	TRBD1	TGTGCCAGCAGCTCCGGACAGGGGGCGTACGAGCAGTACTTC	CASSSGQGAYEQYF
TRBV7-4	TRBJ2-3	few	TRBD2	TGTGCCAGCAGCTTAGACAGCGGGGGCACAGATACGCAGTATTTT	CASSLDSGGTDTQYF
TRBV9	TRBJ1-4	-	-	TGTGCCAGCAGCGCAGAAAACGGTAATGAAAAACTGTTTTTT	CASSAENGNEKLFF
TRBV14	TRBJ2-7	-	-	TGTGCCAGCAGCCCTCCCCCTGGGACGGACCTCTCCTACGAGCAGTACTTC	CASSPPPGTDLSYEQYF
TRBV9	TRBJ2-5	-	-	TGTGCCAGCAGCGTAGAGGGGGGTTCCTCACGGGAGACCCAGTACTTC	CASSVEGGSSRETQYF
TRBV4-1	TRBJ2-3	-	-	TGCGCCAGCAGCCAAGAGAGCAGCAGGACAGATACGCAGTATTTT	CASSQESSRTDTQYF